This T cell receptor (beta chain) came from a study of blood T cell repertoires in COVID-19 (dated by TCRdb to the early 2020s). Concerning the study at large: Collaborator samples came from the United States, Italy and Spain and covered acute and convalescent phases of COVID-19. Subjects who had been exposed to COVID-19, were actively infected with it, or had recovered from it provided the deeply sampled blood TCRbeta repertoires that made up the dataset. The samples were drawn from two sources: the first 160 participants of the ongoing ImmuneRACE study, and 1,254 subjects contributed by 6 global collaborators. The repertoires were made available in a free public database intended to serve as a resource for research on the immune response to SARS-CoV-2. Nearly every sample came with metadata listing a de-identified subject ID, COVID-19 status, age in years and sex. Where available, HLA class I and class II types were obtained from metadata supplied by the sample provider rather than from assay-based typing. The material from the prospective study consisted of cDNA or gDNA derived from T cells, B-cell-depleted T cells, or PBMCs.

What the authors observed across the whole study: The quantity of clinical and demographic metadata differed by source and by participant and was supplied without curation.

CDR1 is given as SNHLY and CDR2 as FYNNEI, both from the germline V gene. The CDR3 spans 15 residues, from the cysteine through the phenylalanine. Solely the CDR3 DNA is kept, with 45 bases framed from the first base. Compared with germline, V lacks 6 bases and J lacks 5 bases; bases without a gene match: 7. Collaborating institutions collected whole blood in K2EDTA tubes following their own protocols. Collaborator samples were shipped for TCRbeta analysis as frozen whole blood, isolated PBMCs, or DNA extracted from either sample type. Concerning this clone itself: Its antigen remains unidentified. No clone much larger than this one lies a single base away; base qualities are absent.

TCRbeta CDR3 regions were amplified from genomic DNA using the immunoSEQ Assay, a bias-controlled multiplex PCR. Concerning the study's data processing: The number of nucleated cells in each sample was estimated from the amplification of reference gene primers within the assay. To quantify the absolute abundance of each unique TCRbeta CDR3 rearrangement, sequence reads were collapsed and filtered. For each sample, productive Simpson clonality was calculated as the square root of Simpson's diversity index over productive rearrangements. TCRdb re-hosts the immuneACCESS table, in-frame sequences only. Its copies lack some clones; in the studies checked, an unresolved V gene accounts for under half of them, and the cause for the rest is not known. D and trimming were read from the DNA, whereas the V and J calls and clone size are those reported in that table. This sample is represented by about 170,000 clones; about 93% of them were singletons. The ten largest clones capture over 3.5% of the sample.

The rearrangement combines TRBV2 with TRBJ1-5, with 10 middle bases fitting TRBD1. The sample comprised peripheral blood. This TCR came from a woman between 50 and 59 years old with acute or convalescent COVID-19. The nucleotides read TGTGCCAGCAGAGCGACAGGGGGCCGGCATCAGCCCCAGCATTTT. Its protein product is CASRATGGRHQPQHF.